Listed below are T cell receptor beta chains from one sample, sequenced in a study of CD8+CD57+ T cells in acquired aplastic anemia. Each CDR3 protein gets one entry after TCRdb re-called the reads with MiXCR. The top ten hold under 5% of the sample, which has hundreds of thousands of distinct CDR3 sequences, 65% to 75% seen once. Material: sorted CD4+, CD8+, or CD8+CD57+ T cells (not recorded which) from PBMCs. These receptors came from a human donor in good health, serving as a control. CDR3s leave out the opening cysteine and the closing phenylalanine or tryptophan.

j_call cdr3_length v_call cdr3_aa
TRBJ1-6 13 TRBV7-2 ASSTGEREEFPHH
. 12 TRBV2 ASSPVGRHNPLH
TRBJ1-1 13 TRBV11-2 ASSTSYIGQGEAF
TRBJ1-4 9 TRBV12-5 ASGLTEKLF
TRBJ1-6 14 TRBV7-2 ASSSGGADTQSLLH
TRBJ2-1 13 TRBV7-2 ASSLASRGGNEQF
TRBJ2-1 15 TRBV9 ASSKGQGDRSYNEQF
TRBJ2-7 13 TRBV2 ASSEAAGLAFGQY
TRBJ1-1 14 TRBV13 ASSSPTWTGATEAF
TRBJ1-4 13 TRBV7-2 ASSVSAGSNQPQF
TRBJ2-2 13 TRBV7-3 ASSLQRGITGQLF
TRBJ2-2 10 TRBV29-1 SVEGRGGELF
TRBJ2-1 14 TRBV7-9 ATSINMRGPYKQQF
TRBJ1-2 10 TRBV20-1 SAIRGSYGYT
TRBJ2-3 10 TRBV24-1 ATSGGGDTQY
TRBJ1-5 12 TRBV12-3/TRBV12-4 ASTTSADNQPQH
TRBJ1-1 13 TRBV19 ASSIGRGASTEAF
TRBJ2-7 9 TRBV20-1 SAKPYPAGY
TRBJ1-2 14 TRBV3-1 ASSQDHRGFVYGYT
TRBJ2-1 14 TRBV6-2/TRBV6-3 ASSTFPGLAHNEQF
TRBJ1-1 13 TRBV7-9 ASSLEGQGSAEAF
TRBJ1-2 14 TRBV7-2 ASSSVAWQETQYYT
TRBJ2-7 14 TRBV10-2 ASSHVSCGKPYEQY
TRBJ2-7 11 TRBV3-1 ASSQNNMNEQY
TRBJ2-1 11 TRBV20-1 SAHRGLSDEQF
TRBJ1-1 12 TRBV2 ASSQRQAPYEQY
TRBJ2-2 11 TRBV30 AWNLGSNGELF
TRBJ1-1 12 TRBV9 ASSRVGKGNEAF
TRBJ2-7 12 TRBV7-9 ASSLRTSGGEHY
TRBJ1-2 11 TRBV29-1 AARRTGLYGYT
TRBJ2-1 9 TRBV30 AWSPRTEQF
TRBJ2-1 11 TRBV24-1 ATSDLNNNEQF
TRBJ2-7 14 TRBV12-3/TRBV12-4 ASSLSKDRDSYEQY
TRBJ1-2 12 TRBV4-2 ASSLQGAVYGYA
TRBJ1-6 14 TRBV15 ATSRSPGKGNSPLH
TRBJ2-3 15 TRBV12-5 ASGLGVGDSSTDTQY
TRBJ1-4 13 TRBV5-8 ASSRELQGLEKLF
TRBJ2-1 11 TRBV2 ASSQTGSNEQF
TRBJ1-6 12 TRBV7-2 ASRPGGTPYEQY
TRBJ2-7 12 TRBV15 ASSRDGTGGEQY
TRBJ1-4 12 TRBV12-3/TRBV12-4 ASSLTGYYGYTF
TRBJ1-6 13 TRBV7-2 ASSLERSVNSPLH
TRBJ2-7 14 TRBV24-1 ATSDSADRGYHEQY
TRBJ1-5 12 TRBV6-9 ATSDGQGLDNEH
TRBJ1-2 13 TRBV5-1 ASSLVTDNEYGYT
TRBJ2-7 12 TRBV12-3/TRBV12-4 ASTRDGLSYEQY
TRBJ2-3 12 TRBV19 ASKVTSSTDTQY
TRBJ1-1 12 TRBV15 ATSGGETNTEAF
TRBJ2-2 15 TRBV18 ASSPQSQRGGSGELF
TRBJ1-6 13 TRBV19 ASSMPGQTDSPLH
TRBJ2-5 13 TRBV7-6 ASSKLAGAEETQY
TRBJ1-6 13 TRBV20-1 SASTGQSPGRPLH
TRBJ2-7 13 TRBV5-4 ASSQHRTSNYEQY